The clone carrying this TCR beta chain appeared a few times. This entry belongs to a study of blood T cells in healthy people across ages. A J-beta primer mix and a sample-barcoded 5' primer were used in a second PCR of roughly 7 to 12 cycles. Each TCR beta cDNA got a 12-nucleotide random molecular identifier. TCRdb reprocessed the 5' RACE reads with MiXCR, giving one entry per CDR3 protein. The sample holds about 730,000 distinct CDR3 sequences, 40% to 45% seen once. CDR3 length: 13 residues. Trimming stripped 3 bases from V and 4 bases from J, with 12 bases between. From germline, CDR1 is DFQATT and CDR2 SNEGSKA (reference sequence).

What was sequenced was blood. The chain uses TRBV20-1 and TRBJ2-5; D is perhaps TRBD2 (6 bases). This clonotype was obtained from an older woman in good health. In nucleotides, the CDR3 is TGCAGTGCTAGCGGGAGTAAAGGAGAGACCCAGTACTTC. Translation: CSASGSKGETQYF.